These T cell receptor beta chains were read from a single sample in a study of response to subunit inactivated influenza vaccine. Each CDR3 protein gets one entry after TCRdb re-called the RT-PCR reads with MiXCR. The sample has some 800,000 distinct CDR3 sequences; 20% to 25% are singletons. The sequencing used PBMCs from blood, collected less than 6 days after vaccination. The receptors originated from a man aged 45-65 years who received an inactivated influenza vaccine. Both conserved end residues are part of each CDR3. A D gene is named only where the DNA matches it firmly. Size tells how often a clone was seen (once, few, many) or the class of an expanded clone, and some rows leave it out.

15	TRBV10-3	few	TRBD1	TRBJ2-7	CAIRASTGGGYEQYF	TGTGCCATCAGGGCCAGCACAGGGGGCGGTTACGAGCAGTACTTC
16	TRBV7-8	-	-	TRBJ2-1	CASSSTVGPLYNEQFF	TGTGCCAGCAGCTCCACAGTCGGCCCCTTATACAATGAGCAGTTCTTC
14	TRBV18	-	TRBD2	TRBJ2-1	CASSPLAGEDEQFF	TGTGCCAGCTCACCCCTAGCGGGAGAAGATGAGCAGTTCTTC
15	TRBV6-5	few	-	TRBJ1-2	CASSYSGAGRHGYTF	TGTGCCAGCAGTTACTCTGGGGCAGGGCGGCATGGCTACACCTTC
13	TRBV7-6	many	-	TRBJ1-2	CASSSRGDRGYTF	TGTGCCAGCAGCTCCCGGGGGGATCGGGGCTACACCTTC
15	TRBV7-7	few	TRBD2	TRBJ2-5	CASGSGRAWQETQYF	TGTGCCAGCGGTAGCGGGAGGGCCTGGCAAGAGACCCAGTACTTC
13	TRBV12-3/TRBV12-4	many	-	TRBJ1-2	CASSKQGIYGYTF	TGTGCCAGCAGTAAACAGGGTATCTATGGCTACACCTTC
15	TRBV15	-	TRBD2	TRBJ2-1	CATSLGTSGGGEQFF	TGTGCCACCAGCCTTGGGACTAGCGGGGGAGGTGAGCAGTTCTTC
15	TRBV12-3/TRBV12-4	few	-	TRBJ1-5	CASSQRQEPDQPQHF	TGTGCCAGCAGCCAGAGACAGGAACCGGATCAGCCCCAGCATTTT
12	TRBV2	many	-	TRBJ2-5	CASRGQQETQYF	TGTGCCAGCAGGGGTCAACAAGAGACCCAGTACTTC
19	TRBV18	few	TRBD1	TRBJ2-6	CASSPSISRTGVGANVLTF	TGTGCCAGCTCACCCTCTATCAGTAGGACAGGGGTCGGGGCCAACGTCCTGACTTTC
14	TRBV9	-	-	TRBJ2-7	CASSGTFVGNEQYF	TGTGCCAGCAGCGGGACCTTTGTAGGAAACGAGCAGTACTTC
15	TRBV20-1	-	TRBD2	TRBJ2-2	CSAPALAAPTGELFF	TGCAGTGCCCCGGCACTAGCGGCACCCACCGGGGAGCTGTTTTTT
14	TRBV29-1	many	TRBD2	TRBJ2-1	CSVQRLAGGNEQFF	TGCAGCGTTCAGCGACTAGCGGGGGGCAATGAGCAGTTCTTC
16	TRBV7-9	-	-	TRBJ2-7	CASSHRLGGPSYEQYF	TGTGCCAGCAGCCACCGGCTCGGCGGGCCCTCCTACGAGCAGTACTTC
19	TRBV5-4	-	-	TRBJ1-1	CASSLGSFYSDSWRTEAFF	TGTGCCAGCAGCTTGGGCTCCTTCTATTCGGACTCTTGGAGGACTGAAGCTTTCTTT
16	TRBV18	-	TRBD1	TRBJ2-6	CASFPGQGSGANVLTF	TGTGCCAGCTTCCCGGGACAGGGATCTGGGGCCAACGTCCTGACTTTC
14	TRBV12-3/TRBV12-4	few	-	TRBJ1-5	CASSFEGVNQPQHF	TGTGCCAGCAGTTTTGAGGGTGTCAATCAGCCCCAGCATTTT
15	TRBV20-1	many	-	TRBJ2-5	CSARDPRGQGETQYF	TGCAGTGCTAGAGACCCCCGTGGGCAGGGAGAGACCCAGTACTTC
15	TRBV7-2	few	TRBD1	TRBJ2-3	CASSPRQGPTDTQYF	TGTGCCAGCAGCCCCAGACAGGGACCCACAGATACGCAGTATTTT
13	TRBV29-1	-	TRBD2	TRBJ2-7	CSVVGSGRYEQYF	TGCAGCGTTGTCGGTAGCGGGCGATACGAGCAGTACTTC
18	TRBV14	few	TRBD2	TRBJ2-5	CASSSQGLAGTPGETQYF	TGTGCCAGCAGCTCGCAGGGACTAGCGGGGACCCCCGGCGAGACCCAGTACTTC
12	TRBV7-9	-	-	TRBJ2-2	CASRRSVGELFF	TGTGCCAGCAGAAGATCGGTTGGGGAGCTGTTTTTT
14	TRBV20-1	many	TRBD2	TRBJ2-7	CSAKTGTSGYEQYF	TGCAGTGCAAAAACCGGGACTAGCGGCTACGAGCAGTACTTC
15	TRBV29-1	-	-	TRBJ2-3	CSVEDAVSSTDTQYF	TGCAGCGTTGAAGACGCGGTATCTAGCACAGATACGCAGTATTTT
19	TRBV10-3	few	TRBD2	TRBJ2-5	CAISESLSGSGGLQETQYF	TGTGCCATCAGTGAGTCTTTATCGGGGAGCGGGGGTCTCCAAGAGACCCAGTACTTC
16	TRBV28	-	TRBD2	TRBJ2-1	CASTPWASGSGNEQFF	TGTGCCAGCACCCCTTGGGCTAGCGGGAGCGGCAATGAGCAGTTCTTC
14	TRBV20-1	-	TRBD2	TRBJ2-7	CSARSAGGVDEQYF	TGCAGTGCTAGATCAGCGGGAGGTGTAGACGAGCAGTACTTC
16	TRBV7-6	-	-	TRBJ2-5	CASSLFYRSRQETQYF	TGTGCCAGCAGCTTATTTTACAGATCTCGTCAAGAGACCCAGTACTTC
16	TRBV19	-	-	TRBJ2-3	CASSITGGYLTDTQSF	TGTGCCAGTAGTATAACAGGAGGTTACCTCACAGATACGCAGTCTTTT
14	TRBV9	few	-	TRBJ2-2	CASSVASSVGELFF	TGTGCCAGCAGCGTAGCTTCTAGCGTCGGGGAGCTGTTTTTT
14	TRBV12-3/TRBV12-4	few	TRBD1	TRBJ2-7	CASSPQGAPYEQYF	TGTGCCAGCAGTCCGCAGGGGGCCCCCTACGAGCAGTACTTC
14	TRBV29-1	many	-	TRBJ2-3	CSVEDPQGGDTQYF	TGCAGCGTTGAAGATCCGCAGGGGGGAGATACGCAGTATTTT
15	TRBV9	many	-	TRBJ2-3	CASSEGGGTTDTQYF	TGTGCCAGCAGCGAGGGTGGGGGAACCACAGATACGCAGTATTTT
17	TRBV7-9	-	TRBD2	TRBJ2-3	CASADDRPSGSPDTQYF	TGTGCCAGCGCCGACGATCGGCCTAGCGGGAGCCCAGATACGCAGTATTTT
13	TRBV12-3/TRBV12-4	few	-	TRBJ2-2	CASSPQTGGELFF	TGTGCCAGCAGTCCTCAGACAGGCGGGGAGCTGTTTTTT
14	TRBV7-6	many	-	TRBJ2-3	CASSLGTGSDTQYF	TGTGCCAGCAGCTTAGGGACGGGCTCAGATACGCAGTATTTT
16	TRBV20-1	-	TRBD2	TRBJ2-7	CSARDRASGVPYEQYF	TGCAGTGCTAGAGATAGAGCTAGCGGGGTGCCCTACGAGCAGTACTTC
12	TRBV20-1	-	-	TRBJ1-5	CSARDGGQPQHF	TGCAGTGCTAGAGACGGGGGTCAGCCCCAGCATTTT
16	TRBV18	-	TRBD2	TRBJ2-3	CASSPNGLAGADTQYF	TGTGCCAGCTCGCCGAACGGACTAGCGGGAGCGGATACGCAGTATTTT
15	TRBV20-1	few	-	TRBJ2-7	CSARPGQPPSYEQYF	TGCAGTGCTAGGCCGGGGCAGCCACCCTCCTACGAGCAGTACTTC
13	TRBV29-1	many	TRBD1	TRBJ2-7	CSVETGGSYEQYF	TGCAGCGTTGAAACAGGGGGTTCCTACGAGCAGTACTTC
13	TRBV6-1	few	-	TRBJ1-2	CASSPQRVIGYTF	TGTGCCAGCAGTCCCCAGAGGGTAATAGGCTACACCTTC
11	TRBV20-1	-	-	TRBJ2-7	CSARDEYEQYF	TGCAGTGCCCGGGACGAATACGAGCAGTACTTC
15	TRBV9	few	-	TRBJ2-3	CASSPTWGVTDTQYF	TGTGCCAGCAGCCCAACCTGGGGGGTCACAGATACGCAGTATTTT
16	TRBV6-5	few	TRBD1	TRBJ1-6	CASSYLSDRGRAALHF	TGTGCCAGCAGTTACTTATCGGACAGGGGAAGAGCGGCCCTCCACTTT
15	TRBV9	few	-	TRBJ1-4	CASSVDMGINEKLFF	TGTGCCAGCAGCGTAGATATGGGGATTAATGAAAAACTGTTTTTT
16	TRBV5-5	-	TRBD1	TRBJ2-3	CASSLTGGRVTDTQYF	TGTGCCAGCAGCCTGACAGGGGGCCGTGTCACAGATACGCAGTATTTT
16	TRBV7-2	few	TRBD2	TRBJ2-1	CASSILSGRPYNEQFF	TGTGCCAGCAGCATCCTGAGCGGGAGGCCATACAATGAGCAGTTCTTC
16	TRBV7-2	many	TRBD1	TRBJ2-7	CASSLAEGQGRSEQYF	TGTGCCAGCAGCTTAGCAGAGGGACAGGGTCGGAGCGAGCAGTACTTC